This TCR beta chain was identified during a study of T-cell reconstitution after alpha-beta-depleted transplantation in children. V was trimmed by 0 bases and J by 1 base, leaving 4 bases between them. The CDR3 sequence is 13 residues long. CDR1 and CDR2 (germline): SGDLS, YYNGEE. This clonotype was picked up a small number of times. Antigen unknown. Preparation of the TCRbeta library used unique molecular identifiers. From the PCR reads, TCRdb called clonotypes with MiXCR, one entry per CDR3 protein. The table lists over 100,000 distinct CDR3 sequences, under 9% of them singletons. Study-wide results and caveats: Several hundred graft clones that had expanded were reportedly the source of alpha-beta T cells about two months after transplant.

The specimen was PBMCs, collected before TCRalphabeta/CD19-depleted stem cell transplant. The chain joins TRBV9 to TRBJ1-1; D gene uncertain. This TCR derives from a boy younger than 10 with acute lymphoblastic leukemia, due to receive a stem cell transplant. The CDR3 nucleotides are TGTGCCAGCAGCGTAGAAGGGAACACTGAAGCTTTCTTT. It specifies CASSVEGNTEAFF.